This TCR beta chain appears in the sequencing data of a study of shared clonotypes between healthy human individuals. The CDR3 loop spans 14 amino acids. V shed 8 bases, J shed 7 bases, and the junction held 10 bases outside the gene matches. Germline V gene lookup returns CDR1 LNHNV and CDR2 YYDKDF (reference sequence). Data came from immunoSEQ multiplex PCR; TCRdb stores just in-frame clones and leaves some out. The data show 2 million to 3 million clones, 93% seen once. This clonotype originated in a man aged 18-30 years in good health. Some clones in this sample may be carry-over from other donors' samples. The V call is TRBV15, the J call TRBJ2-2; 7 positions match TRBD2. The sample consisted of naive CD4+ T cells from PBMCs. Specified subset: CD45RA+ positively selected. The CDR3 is CATGVGRVYGELFF. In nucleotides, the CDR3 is TGTGCCACCGGAGTAGGGAGGGTGTACGGGGAGCTGTTTTTT.